Listed here are 27 T cell receptor beta chains from one sample, sequenced in a study of cytomegalovirus exposure and HLA in healthy donors. PCR used 60 Vbeta primers and 13 Jbeta primers. The data were produced by immunoSEQ multiplex PCR, yet TCRdb's version contains in-frame clones alone and is incomplete. This sample's table reports roughly 80,000 clones. Sequencing was performed on PBMCs. These receptors came from a man aged 50 or older in good health and CMV-seropositive.

V is TRBV5-1 and J is TRBJ1-1; D is uncertain. Germline CDR1 is SGHRS and CDR2 is YFSETQ. The CDR3 totals 15 residues. V lost 1 base and J lost 5, with 15 bases in between. CDR3 coding DNA: TGCGCCAGCAGCTTGTTGTCAGTATCGGGGACTGAAGCTTTCTTT. Protein: CASSLLSVSGTEAFF.

The chain couples TRBV29-1 to TRBJ1-3, with 9 bases aligning to TRBD1. Germline CDR1 is SQVTM and CDR2 is ANQGSEA. This CDR3 has 13 residues. V lost 4 bases and J lost 6; bases outside the gene matches: 4. CDR3 in amino acids: CSVAGQGENTIYF. CDR3 DNA sequence: TGCAGCGTTGCGGGACAGGGAGAAAACACCATATATTTT. Full variable domain (outside the CDR3, taken from reference TRBV29-1 and TRBJ1-3): SAVISQKPSRDICQRGTSLTIQCQVDSQVTMMFWYRQQPGQSLTLIATANQGSEATYESGFVIDKFPISRPNLTFSTLTVSNMSPEDSSIYLCSVAGQGENTIYFGEGSWLTVV.

The V call is TRBV7-3, the J call TRBJ2-5; perhaps TRBD2 as D (5 bases). The V gene's germline CDR1 is SGHTA and CDR2 FQGTGA. The CDR3 contains 14 residues. Trimming removed 4 bases at V and 0 bases at J, with 9 bases between. This chain's CDR3 is CASSWTANQETQYF. The CDR3, as DNA: TGTGCCAGCAGCTGGACTGCCAACCAAGAGACCCAGTACTTC.

The chain recombines TRBV9 with TRBJ2-7, with 10 bases aligning to TRBD1. This CDR3 has 14 amino acids. The germline V gene has CDR1 SGDLS and CDR2 YYNGEE. V was clipped by 3 bases and J by 5 bases; unmatched bases: 5. CDR3 loop: CASSAAGTGDEQYF. DNA for the CDR3: TGTGCCAGCAGCGCAGCCGGGACAGGGGACGAGCAGTACTTC.

This chain connects TRBV30 to TRBJ2-5; TRBD1 is a possible D gene (7 bases). This CDR3 comprises 15 residues. Germline CDR1 is GTSNPN and CDR2 is SVGIG (reference sequence). V was clipped by 3 bases and J by 5 bases, with 19 bases between them. CDR3 amino acids: CAWSVGGGGPETQYF. CDR3 nucleotide sequence: TGTGCCTGGAGCGTCGGAGGAGGGGGCCCTGAGACCCAGTACTTC.

The chain employs TRBV5-4 and TRBJ1-2; 7 bases align to TRBD1. V lost 3 bases to trimming and J lost 4 bases; unmatched junction nucleotides: 3. CDR3 length: 13 amino acids. Germline V gives CDR1 SGHNT, CDR2 YYREEE (reference sequence). The CDR3 DNA follows: TGTGCCAGCAGCTCAGGGGGGTCCTATGGCTACACCTTC. Its protein product is CASSSGGSYGYTF.

This chain joins TRBV2 and TRBJ1-2, with D possibly TRBD1 on 6 matching bases. CDR1 is SNHLY, CDR2 FYNNEI, per germline. The CDR3 covers 13 residues. V was cut by 5 bases and J by 8 bases, with 15 bases left in between. The CDR3 coding sequence is TGTGCCAGCAGTTGGGACACCTTGGGCGGCTACACCTTC. Amino acids: CASSWDTLGGYTF. The variable domain in full, completed from reference TRBV2 and TRBJ1-2, reads EPEVTQTPSHQVTQMGQEVILRCVPISNHLYFYWYRQILGQKVEFLVSFYNNEISEKSEIFDDQFSVERPDGSNFTLKIRSTKLEDSAMYFCASSWDTLGGYTFGSGTRLTVV.

The chain carries TRBV6-1 and TRBJ2-3, with unresolved D. The germline V gene encodes CDR1 MNHNS and CDR2 SASEGT. Between the trimmed V and J ends, which lost 6 bases and 2 bases, there was a span of 3 bases. This CDR3 region has 11 residues. The CDR3 region is CASRATDTQYF. The CDR3 coding sequence is TGTGCCAGCAGGGCCACAGATACGCAGTATTTT.

The chain carries TRBV2 and TRBJ2-7, with 7 bases aligning to TRBD1. The CDR3 has 14 amino acids. Germline CDR1 is SNHLY and CDR2 is FYNNEI. After removal of 7 bases from V and 6 bases from J, the junction contained 12 bases not matched to a gene. The CDR3 region has the DNA TGTGCCAGCAACCCCACTCCGGACAGGCTCGAGCAGTACGTC. It specifies CASNPTPDRLEQYV.

The chain uses TRBV10-3 and TRBJ1-1, with D possibly matching TRBD1 (5 bases). CDR3 length: 12 amino acids. Germline CDR1 is ENHRY and CDR2 is SYGVKD. Trimming removed 5 bases from V and 6 bases from J, with 10 bases in between. DNA for the CDR3: TGTGCCATCAGTCCAGGGTCGGCTGAAGCTTTCTTT. It encodes CAISPGSAEAFF.

The gene calls are TRBV19 and TRBJ2-5; 9 nucleotides match TRBD1. Germline V gene lookup returns CDR1 LNHDA and CDR2 SQIVND (reference sequence). CDR3 length: 15 amino acids. V was pared by 5 bases and J by 3 bases, with 7 bases of the junction left unmatched. The CDR3 nucleotides are TGTGCCAGTAGTCTACCCGGGACAGGGAAAGAGACCCAGTACTTC. Translated, it gives CASSLPGTGKETQYF.

The rearrangement uses TRBV5-4 and TRBJ2-7; 7 bases align to TRBD2. The junction had 5 bases not matched to a gene; V was cut back by 0 bases and J by 5 bases. Germline assignment: CDR1 SGHNT and CDR2 YYREEE (reference sequence). This CDR3 is built from 14 residues. The CDR3 here is CASSLGGSMDEQYF. The CDR3 bases are TGTGCCAGCAGCTTGGGCGGGAGCATGGACGAGCAGTACTTC.

This chain joins TRBV7-9 and TRBJ2-5; TRBD1 aligns across 8 bases. The ends lost 1 base at V and 3 bases at J; junction bases unmatched: 4. There are 15 residues in the CDR3. Per germline, CDR1 SEHNR and CDR2 FQNEAQ (reference sequence). CDR3 in DNA: TGTGCCAGCAGCTTAGTCTTACAGGGGGAAGAGACCCAGTACTTC. This translates into CASSLVLQGEETQYF.

The J gene is TRBJ1-1, the V gene TRBV4-1; no firm D call. Germline V gene sequence: CDR1 MGHRA, CDR2 YSYEKL. V was shortened by 3 bases and J by 2 bases, with 10 bases between the two germline ends. The CDR3 runs to 14 residues. In DNA form, the CDR3 reads TGCGCCAGCAGCCAGAGAGAGATAAACACTGAAGCTTTCTTT. Amino acids: CASSQREINTEAFF.

The CDR3 region is CASSVAGTAVRGYTF. The CDR3 nucleotides read TGTGCCAGCAGCGTAGCTGGGACAGCCGTACGGGGCTACACCTTC. This rearrangement joins TRBV9 to TRBJ1-2; the match to TRBD1 covers 7 bases. Losses at the gene ends were 0 bases for V and 8 bases for J; bases not matched to a gene: 10. This CDR3 is 15 amino acids long. CDR1 is SGDLS, CDR2 YYNGEE, per germline.

This chain joins TRBV15 and TRBJ1-5; TRBD1 aligns across 7 bases. The CDR3 totals 15 residues. Trimming cost V 5 bases and J 11 bases; bases outside gene matches: 15. Germline CDR1 is LNHNV and CDR2 is YYDKDF (reference sequence). The CDR3 coding sequence is TGTGCCACCAGCCCCACGGAGGAGGGGGCTAAGTCCCAGCATTTT. Protein sequence: CATSPTEEGAKSQHF.

The chain joins TRBV10-3 to TRBJ2-3, with 8 bases aligning to TRBD1. V lost 5 bases to trimming and J lost 10 bases; unmatched junction nucleotides: 14. CDR1 and CDR2 (germline): ENHRY, SYGVKD. The CDR3 loop spans 15 amino acids. This CDR3 is CAISSDRGEVGAQYF. Here the CDR3 DNA reads TGTGCCATCAGTTCCGACAGGGGCGAGGTTGGAGCGCAGTATTTT.

This chain links TRBV7-6 with TRBJ1-5; 8 bases fit TRBD1. There are 15 residues in the CDR3. Looked up from germline, CDR1 is SGHVS and CDR2 is FNYEAQ. V lost 5 bases and J lost 6; bases outside the gene matches: 9. The CDR3 DNA sequence: TGTGCCAGCAGCCCAGGGACAGGCTATCTTCAGCCCCAGCATTTT. This translates into CASSPGTGYLQPQHF.

This chain joins TRBV6-1 and TRBJ2-5, with TRBD1 as a possible D gene (6 bases). Trimming pared 0 bases from V and 1 base from J, leaving 9 bases between. Per germline, CDR1 MNHNS and CDR2 SASEGT. The CDR3 covers 15 residues. Here the CDR3 reads CASSEAGQAQETQYF. The CDR3 DNA is TGTGCCAGCAGTGAAGCGGGACAAGCCCAAGAGACCCAGTACTTC.

This chain connects TRBV18 to TRBJ2-7, with D possibly TRBD1 on 5 matching bases. Trimming took off 5 bases at V and 4 bases at J, with 18 bases between the two ends. From germline, CDR1 is KGHSH and CDR2 LQKENI. The CDR3 has 15 amino acids. CDR3 in DNA: TGTGCCAGCTCATATACAGGAGACTCGCAGTACGAGCAGTACTTC. Its translation is CASSYTGDSQYEQYF.

This sequence joins TRBV5-1 and TRBJ2-5; no firm D call. This CDR3 is 15 amino acids long. Germline CDR1 SGHRS, CDR2 YFSETQ. Trimming cost V 2 bases and J 2 bases, with 13 bases left between them. CDR3 in DNA: TGCGCCAGCAGCTTAGGAGATAAGGTTCAAGAGACCCAGTACTTC. It is translated as CASSLGDKVQETQYF.

This chain links TRBV7-9 with TRBJ1-2; 9 positions match TRBD1. There are 13 residues in the CDR3. Germline CDR1 and CDR2: SEHNR and FQNEAQ (reference sequence). The V and J ends lost 4 bases and 4 bases, in that order; junction bases with no gene match: 1. The CDR3 DNA is TGTGCCAGCAGCTCGACAGGGGGCTATGGCTACACCTTC. Translation: CASSSTGGYGYTF.

The V gene is TRBV6-5, the J gene TRBJ1-2; possible D gene TRBD1, 6 bases. V shed 6 bases and J shed 0 bases, with 14 bases lying between them. This CDR3 contains 15 residues. In germline, CDR1 is MNHEY, CDR2 SVGAGI. DNA of the CDR3: TGTGCCAGCAGCCATTCGGACAGAGCTAACTATGGCTACACCTTC. Protein: CASSHSDRANYGYTF.

The genes are TRBV30 and TRBJ2-2, with D uncertain. The CDR3 covers 15 residues. Germline-derived CDR1 and CDR2 are GTSNPN and SVGIG (reference sequence). The V end lost 0 bases, the J end lost 6 bases, and 14 bases lay between the germline ends. The CDR3 loop is CAWSVRRLGPGELFF. CDR3 coding DNA: TGTGCCTGGAGTGTACGTCGTTTGGGCCCCGGGGAGCTGTTTTTT.

This chain uses TRBV18 with TRBJ1-1; 10 bases align to TRBD1. This CDR3 region has 15 residues. With V trimmed by 4 bases and J by 5 bases, 7 bases remained unmatched. Germline CDR1 is KGHSH and CDR2 is LQKENI. CDR3 protein: CASSLTGTGETEAFF. CDR3 sequence (DNA): TGTGCCAGCTCACTTACCGGGACAGGGGAGACTGAAGCTTTCTTT.

V and J are TRBV28 and TRBJ2-3; D not resolved. The V gene's germline CDR1 is MDHEN and CDR2 SYDVKM. Trimming shortened V by 6 bases and J by 2 bases, and 21 bases separated the two germline ends. This CDR3 is built from 17 residues. CDR3 protein: CASSPVARLNLTDTQYF. CDR3 in DNA: TGTGCCAGCAGCCCCGTGGCCAGGCTAAATCTCACAGATACGCAGTATTTT.

The V gene is TRBV7-2, the J gene TRBJ2-7; 9 bases align to TRBD1. Germline V lookup: CDR1 SGHTA, CDR2 FQGNSA. V gave up 3 bases and J gave up 5 bases; unmatched junction bases: 8. This CDR3 comprises 15 residues. The CDR3 sequence is CASSFRDRAPHEQYF. In DNA form, the CDR3 reads TGTGCCAGCAGCTTCCGGGACAGGGCCCCCCACGAGCAGTACTTC. Full variable domain (outside the CDR3, taken from reference TRBV7-2 and TRBJ2-7): GAGVSQSPSNKVTEKGKDVELRCDPISGHTALYWYRQSLGQGLEFLIYFQGNSAPDKSGLPSDRFSAERTGGSVSTLTIQRTQQEDSAVYLCASSFRDRAPHEQYFGPGTRLTVT.